The 22 T cell receptor beta chains reported below all come from one sample, sequenced in a study of blood T cells in healthy people across ages. The second PCR ran about 6 to 12 cycles with a sample-barcoded 5' primer and J-beta primers. From the 5' RACE reads, TCRdb called clonotypes with MiXCR, one entry per CDR3 protein. The sample gives some 900,000 distinct CDR3 sequences, 45% to 50% of which show up once; 13% is in the top ten. Sequenced sample: blood. These receptor sequences come from a man aged 25 to 40 in good health.

The V and J genes are TRBV7-7 and TRBJ1-6; the match to TRBD1 covers 9 bases. Per germline, CDR1 SSHAT and CDR2 FNYEAQ (reference sequence). CDR3 length: 14 residues. CDR3 bases: TGTGTTAGCAGCTTGGACAGGGGCACCTCACCCCTCCACTTT. Translated, it gives CVSSLDRGTSPLHF.

The table lists this clonotype with a few counts. The chain carries TRBV4-3 and TRBJ2-1; the D is unclear. Trimming pared 0 bases from V and 5 bases from J, leaving 14 bases between. This CDR3 is 16 amino acids long. CDR1 and CDR2 (germline): LGHNA, YSLEER. CDR3 sequence: CASSQDGGLVHNEQFF. The CDR3 bases are TGCGCCAGCAGCCAAGATGGTGGGCTAGTACACAATGAGCAGTTCTTC.

This clonotype was observed a handful of times. This sequence joins TRBV2 and TRBJ2-7; D is perhaps TRBD1 (6 bases). CDR3 length equals 11 residues. Germline CDR1 is SNHLY and CDR2 is FYNNEI. Trimming shortened V by 6 bases and J by 5 bases, and 8 bases separated the two germline ends. CDR3 in amino acids: CASSWTDEQYF. The CDR3 nucleotides are TGTGCCAGCAGCTGGACAGACGAGCAGTACTTC. The full variable domain, rest sourced from reference TRBV2 and TRBJ2-7, is EPEVTQTPSHQVTQMGQEVILRCVPISNHLYFYWYRQILGQKVEFLVSFYNNEISEKSEIFDDQFSVERPDGSNFTLKIRSTKLEDSAMYFCASSWTDEQYFGPGTRLTVT.

This clonotype was counted only a few times. The genes are TRBV28 and TRBJ2-7, with D possibly matching TRBD2 (6 bases). The length of the CDR3 is 16 residues. The germline V and J ends were trimmed by 5 bases and 0 bases, with 17 bases remaining between them. Germline V lookup: CDR1 MDHEN, CDR2 SYDVKM. Here the CDR3 reads CASSPIGGVLSYEQYF. CDR3 in DNA: TGTGCCAGCAGTCCCATCGGCGGGGTCCTCTCCTACGAGCAGTACTTC.

The rearrangement links TRBV29-1 to TRBJ1-2; D call uncertain. Trimming pared 6 bases from V and 12 bases from J, leaving 11 bases between. The CDR3 runs 9 residues. The germline V gene has CDR1 SQVTM and CDR2 ANQGSEA. In nucleotides, the CDR3 is TGCAGCGTCGATTATATAGACACCTTC. It translates to CSVDYIDTF.

The chain is built from TRBV30 and TRBJ1-2; D remains ambiguous. V dropped 1 base and J dropped 7 bases, with 10 bases sitting between them. This CDR3 region has 12 residues. From germline, CDR1 is GTSNPN and CDR2 SVGIG (reference sequence). CDR3 in DNA: TGTGCCTGGAGTGGGCCTCGGAGTGGCTACACCTTC. The encoded protein is CAWSGPRSGYTF.

The chain uses TRBV5-1 and TRBJ2-3, with D possibly being TRBD1 or TRBD2 (5 bases each). Germline V lookup: CDR1 SGHRS, CDR2 YFSETQ. The CDR3 spans 17 residues. Trimming left V 3 bases short and J 1 base short, with 18 bases between. The CDR3 nucleotides read TGCGCCAGCAGCTATTCTTTAGGTGGGGGTCGCACAGATACGCAGTATTTT. Translated, it gives CASSYSLGGGRTDTQYF.

This clonotype occurred a few times. The chain employs TRBV7-2 and TRBJ2-6, with no clear D. Trimming left V 6 bases short and J 0 bases short, with 9 bases between. Germline V CDR1 and CDR2: SGHTA, FQGNSA. This CDR3 contains 15 residues. Here the CDR3 DNA reads TGTGCCAGCAGATATCAGAGCTCTGGGGCCAACGTCCTGACTTTC. The encoded protein is CASRYQSSGANVLTF.

The chain links TRBV5-1 to TRBJ1-5; 7 bases are shared with TRBD1. CDR3 length equals 15 residues. The J segment lost 7 bases and the V segment lost 0 bases, leaving 7 bases of the junction unmatched. Germline-derived CDR1 and CDR2 are SGHRS and YFSETQ. The CDR3 sequence is CASSLEGARKQPQHF. The DNA of the CDR3 is TGCGCCAGCAGCTTGGAGGGGGCGCGGAAGCAGCCCCAGCATTTT. The full variable domain, completed using reference TRBV5-1 and TRBJ1-5, is KAGVTQTPRYLIKTRGQQVTLSCSPISGHRSVSWYQQTPGQGLQFLFEYFSETQRNKGNFPGRFSGRQFSNSRSEMNVSTLELGDSALYLCASSLEGARKQPQHFGDGTRLSIL.

The rearrangement uses TRBV6-2 or TRBV6-3 and TRBJ2-3, with D perhaps TRBD1 (5 bases). V was trimmed by 5 bases and J by 10 bases, leaving 10 bases between them. The CDR3 sequence is 11 residues long. Per the germline V gene, CDR1 is MNHEY and CDR2 is SVGEGT. The CDR3 coding sequence is TGTGCCAGCAGTGGGCCCAGGGCGCAGTATTTT. This sequence encodes CASSGPRAQYF.

This clonotype has a handful of counts. This chain links TRBV5-1 with TRBJ2-1; D is unclear. The CDR3 sequence is 16 residues long. Trimming pared 0 bases from V and 6 bases from J, leaving 16 bases between. Looked up from germline, CDR1 is SGHRS and CDR2 is YFSETQ. As DNA, the CDR3 is TGCGCCAGCAGCTTGGCCATAGGTGGAGTGCGCAATGAGCAGTTCTTC. Amino acid sequence: CASSLAIGGVRNEQFF.

A few counts support this clonotype. This chain connects TRBV28 to TRBJ2-5; 9 bases agree with TRBD2. This CDR3 is built from 14 residues. Losses at the gene ends were 3 bases for V and 11 bases for J; bases not matched to a gene: 10. Germline assignment: CDR1 MDHEN and CDR2 SYDVKM. This CDR3 reads CASSFSGGGNEQYF. In DNA form, the CDR3 reads TGTGCCAGCAGTTTTAGCGGGGGCGGCAATGAGCAGTACTTC.

This clonotype was seen many times. CDR3 sequence reads: CASSLDSGSTDTQYF. CDR3 DNA: TGTGCCAGCAGCTTAGATTCGGGAAGCACAGATACGCAGTATTTT. The V and J genes are TRBV7-2 and TRBJ2-3; possibly TRBD2 for D (5 bases). Trimming took off 1 base at V and 0 bases at J, with 8 bases between the two ends. The CDR3 has 15 amino acids. Germline assignment: CDR1 SGHTA and CDR2 FQGNSA.

This clonotype was found once. This chain connects TRBV29-1 to TRBJ1-1, with no clear D. Trimming removed 5 bases from V and 8 bases from J, with 9 bases in between. Germline loops: CDR1 SQVTM, CDR2 ANQGSEA. The length of the CDR3 is 10 residues. CDR3 residues: CSVLGVEAFF. In nucleotides, the CDR3 is TGCAGCGTTCTCGGGGTGGAAGCTTTCTTT.

The gene calls are TRBV5-1 and TRBJ1-4; 7 bases are shared with TRBD1. CDR1 SGHRS and CDR2 YFSETQ come from the germline V gene. The ends lost 1 base at V and 5 bases at J; junction bases unmatched: 5. The CDR3 has 15 amino acids. The CDR3 nucleotides are TGCGCCAGCAGCTTGTTGGGGACAGAAAATGAAAAACTGTTTTTT. It yields the protein CASSLLGTENEKLFF.

The sample holds a few counts of this clonotype. The chain combines TRBV4-1 with TRBJ2-7; 8 bases are a match to TRBD1. The trim removed 0 bases at V and 3 bases at J, leaving 7 bases unmatched. Germline loops: CDR1 MGHRA, CDR2 YSYEKL. The CDR3 spans 16 residues. The CDR3 here is CASSQEAGGQGYEQYF. In DNA, the CDR3 is TGCGCCAGCAGCCAAGAAGCCGGAGGACAGGGCTACGAGCAGTACTTC.

This clonotype was counted a few times. This chain links TRBV27 with TRBJ2-5; the D gene is possibly TRBD1 (6 bases). CDR1 is MNHEY, CDR2 SMNVEV, per germline (reference sequence). This CDR3 region has 14 residues. Trimming stripped 5 bases from V and 3 bases from J, with 13 bases between. As DNA, the CDR3 is TGTGCCAGCAGTCCCGGCGACAGGAAAGAGACCCAGTACTTC. Translation: CASSPGDRKETQYF.

The CDR3 sequence: CASSLRTSGGDREQFF. DNA of the CDR3: TGTGCCAGCAGTCTTAGGACTAGCGGGGGGGATCGGGAGCAGTTCTTC. The chain is built from TRBV12-3 or TRBV12-4 and TRBJ2-1, with TRBD2 matching 15 bases. CDR3 length: 16 amino acids. The J segment lost 10 bases and the V segment lost 5 bases, leaving 9 bases of the junction unmatched.

This clonotype has at least ten counts. The CDR3 loop is CASSLYTNTEAFF. DNA of the CDR3: TGTGCCAGCAGCTTGTACACTAACACTGAAGCTTTCTTT. The chain couples TRBV7-3 to TRBJ1-1; no firm D call. This CDR3 has 13 residues. V was shortened by 3 bases and J by 2 bases, with 7 bases between the two germline ends. The germline CDR1 and CDR2 sequences are SGHTA and FQGTGA. Complete variable domain (other parts from reference TRBV7-3 and TRBJ1-1): GAGVSQTPSNKVTEKGKYVELRCDPISGHTALYWYRQSLGQGPEFLIYFQGTGAADDSGLPNDRFFAVRPEGSVSTLKIQRTERGDSAVYLCASSLYTNTEAFFGQGTRLTVV.

The chain employs TRBV2 and TRBJ2-7, with D perhaps matching TRBD1 or TRBD2 (6 bases each). The length of the CDR3 is 14 residues. Between the trimmed V and J ends, which lost 6 bases and 6 bases, there was a span of 18 bases. Germline CDR1 and CDR2: SNHLY and FYNNEI. The CDR3 bases are TGTGCCAGCAGCTTGGATCTCAGGGGAGGCGAGCAGTACTTC. Protein sequence: CASSLDLRGGEQYF.

This clonotype occurred a few times. The chain carries TRBV20-1 and TRBJ1-2, with 9 bases that match TRBD1. The CDR3 totals 14 residues. Germline V gene data show CDR1 as DFQATT and CDR2 as SNEGSKA (reference sequence). Trimming at V came to 4 bases and at J to 7 bases, leaving 10 bases not matched to a gene. The CDR3 sequence: CSATGGTGRRGYTF. As DNA, the CDR3 is TGCAGTGCTACGGGGGGGACAGGGAGACGTGGCTACACCTTC.

Only a few counts were recorded for this clonotype. The chain uses TRBV20-1 and TRBJ2-3; 10 bases map to TRBD2. CDR1 and CDR2 from the germline V gene are DFQATT and SNEGSKA (reference sequence). Unmatched junction bases numbered 11, after V lost 2 bases and J lost 6 bases. The CDR3 has 16 residues. CDR3: CSARKGLAGGSDTQYF. CDR3 sequence (DNA): TGCAGTGCTAGAAAAGGGTTAGCGGGGGGTTCGGATACGCAGTATTTT.